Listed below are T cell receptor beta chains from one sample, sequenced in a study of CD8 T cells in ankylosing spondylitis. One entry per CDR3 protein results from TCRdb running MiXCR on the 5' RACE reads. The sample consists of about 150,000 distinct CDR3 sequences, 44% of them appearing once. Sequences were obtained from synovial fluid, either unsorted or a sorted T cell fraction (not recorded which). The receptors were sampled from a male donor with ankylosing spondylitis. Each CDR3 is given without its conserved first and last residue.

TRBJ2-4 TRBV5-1 ASSSAPLQRNIQY
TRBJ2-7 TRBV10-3 AIRKGLAGNEQY
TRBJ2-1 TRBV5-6 ASSLSGNPYNEQF
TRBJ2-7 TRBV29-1 SARQNPYEQY
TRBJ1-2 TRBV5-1 ASSFQDNYGYT
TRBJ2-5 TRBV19 ASSIYLLQETQY
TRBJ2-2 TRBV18 ASSPQLAGNTGELF
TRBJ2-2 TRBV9 ASSVGRDTGELF
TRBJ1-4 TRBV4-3 ASSQSGGGRTLKEKLF
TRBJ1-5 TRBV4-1 ASSQDRAPGQPQH
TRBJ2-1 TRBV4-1 ASSQIGPAHNEQF
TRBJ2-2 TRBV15 ATSRDWAGWTGELF
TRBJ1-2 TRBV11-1 ASSFRDSIYGYT
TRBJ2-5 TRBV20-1 SARDHYGGETQY
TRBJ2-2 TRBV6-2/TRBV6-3 ASLLHANTGELF
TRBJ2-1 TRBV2 ASIGTSLIYNEQF
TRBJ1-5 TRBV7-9 ASSHTSSHQPQH
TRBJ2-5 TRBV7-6 ASSLGQRETRETQY
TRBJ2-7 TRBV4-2 ASSQDLEAGGYEQY
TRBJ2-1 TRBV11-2 ASSLEGLVLASYNEQF
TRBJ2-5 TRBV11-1 ASSLVLTGWLNEETQY
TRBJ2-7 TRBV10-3 AISEEGGIYEQY
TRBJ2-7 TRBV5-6 ASSSRDYEQY
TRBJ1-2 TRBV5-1 ASSLGPFGYT
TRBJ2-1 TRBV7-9 ASSLAESNEQF
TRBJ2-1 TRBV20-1 SAGLWGSYNEQF
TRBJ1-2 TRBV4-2 ASSQEDGAFVYGYT
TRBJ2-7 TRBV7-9 ASTGTSYEQY
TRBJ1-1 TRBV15 ATSRDGVWDTEAF
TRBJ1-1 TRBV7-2 ASSPTSTEAF
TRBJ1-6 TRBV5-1 ASSLARDRGSPLH
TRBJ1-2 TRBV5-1 ASSQPFTGTPYGYT
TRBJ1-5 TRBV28 ASTQGWPQH
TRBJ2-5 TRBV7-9 ASSLVSPSGRETQY
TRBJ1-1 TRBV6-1 ASSEGSANTEAF
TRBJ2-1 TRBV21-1 ASSSRLAGGGEQF
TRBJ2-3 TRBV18 ASSPSGADTQY
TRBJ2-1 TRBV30 AWSVMLSSMDNEQF
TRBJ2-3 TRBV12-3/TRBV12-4 ASSFDRFGDTQY
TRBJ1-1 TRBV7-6 ASSSDPNTEAF
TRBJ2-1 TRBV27 ASSLTDYNEQF
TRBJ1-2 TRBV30 AWSVPGRGRFVGYT
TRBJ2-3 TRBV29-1 SVEITDSTDTQY
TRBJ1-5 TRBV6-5 ASSYSGDRTRQPQH
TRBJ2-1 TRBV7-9 ASSLGRTDNEQF